This T cell receptor beta chain comes out of a study of blood T cell repertoires in COVID-19. V lost 5 bases, J lost 2 bases, and 9 bases lay in between. This CDR3 comprises 13 residues. The V gene's germline CDR1 is SGHAT and CDR2 FQDESV (reference sequence). The authors' processing: Quantification of nucleated cells was approximated via reference gene primer amplification. The assay was immunoSEQ multiplex PCR, and TCRdb's table has in-frame clones only and misses some. V and J calls and clone size are copied from that table; D and trimming were computed from the DNA. The sample consists of approximately 61,000 clones, 70% to 90% of them appearing once.

The TCR was taken from a man aged 65-85 years with acute or convalescent COVID-19. J is TRBJ1-2 and V is TRBV11-1; D possibly corresponds to TRBD1 (5 bases). The sample comprised peripheral blood. This CDR3 is CASSARQNYGYTF. As DNA, the CDR3 is TGTGCCAGCAGCGCCCGACAGAACTATGGCTACACCTTC.